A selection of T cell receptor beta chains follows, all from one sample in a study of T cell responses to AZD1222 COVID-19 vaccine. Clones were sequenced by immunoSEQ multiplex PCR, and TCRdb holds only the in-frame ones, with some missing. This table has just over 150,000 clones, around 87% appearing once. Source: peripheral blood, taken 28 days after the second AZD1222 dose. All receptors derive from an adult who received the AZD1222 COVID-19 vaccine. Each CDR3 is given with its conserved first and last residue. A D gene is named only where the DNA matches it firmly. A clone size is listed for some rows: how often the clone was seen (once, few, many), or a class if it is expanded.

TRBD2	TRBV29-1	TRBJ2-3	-	TGCAGCGTTAACTCGGGACTAGCGGGAGGCACAGATACGCAGTATTTT	CSVNSGLAGGTDTQYF
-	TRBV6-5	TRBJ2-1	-	TGTGCCAGCAGTTACTATCAGGGTGGATACAATGAGCAGTTCTTC	CASSYYQGGYNEQFF
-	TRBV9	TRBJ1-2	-	TGTGCCAGCAGCGTAGACCCGGGGACTAACTATGGCTACACCTTC	CASSVDPGTNYGYTF
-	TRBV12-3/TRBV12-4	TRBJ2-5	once	TGTGCCAGCAGCCCTAGGGGGGGAGAGACCCAGTACTTC	CASSPRGGETQYF
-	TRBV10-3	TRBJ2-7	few	TGTGCCATCAGTGAGTCTCAGGGTGAGCAGTACTTC	CAISESQGEQYF
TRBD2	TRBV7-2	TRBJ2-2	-	TGTGCCAGCAGCTTACTAGCGGGGGCCACCGGGGAGCTGTTTTTT	CASSLLAGATGELFF
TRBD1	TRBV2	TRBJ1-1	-	TGTGCCAGCACTACGACAGGGCAGGGCACTGAAGCTTTCTTT	CASTTTGQGTEAFF
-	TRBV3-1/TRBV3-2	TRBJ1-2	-	TGTGCCAGCAGCCAAGATAGCCGCTACACCTTC	CASSQDSRYTF
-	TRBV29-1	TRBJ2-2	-	TGCAGCGTTGCAGGGCCCGGGGAGCTGTTTTTT	CSVAGPGELFF
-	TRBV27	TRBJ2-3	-	TGTGCCAGCAGTACCCTCTGCACAGATACGCAGTATTTT	CASSTLCTDTQYF
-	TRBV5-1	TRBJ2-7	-	TGCGCCAGCAGCTTGGCCACAGGGGGGGTCTCCTACGAGCAGTACTTC	CASSLATGGVSYEQYF
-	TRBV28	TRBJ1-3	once	TGTGCCAGCAGTCCCCCCTCTCGACATGGAAACACCATATATTTT	CASSPPSRHGNTIYF
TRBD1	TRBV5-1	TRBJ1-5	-	TGCGCCAGCAGCTTGCAGGGGGCCGGGCAGCCCCAGCATTTT	CASSLQGAGQPQHF
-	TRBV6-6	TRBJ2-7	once	TGTGCCAGCAGCCGGGACAACCACTACGAGCAGTACTTC	CASSRDNHYEQYF
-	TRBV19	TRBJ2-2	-	TGTGCCAGTACCTCCTGGGGCACCGGGGAGCTGTTTTTT	CASTSWGTGELFF